In this sample, the clone carrying this TCR beta chain turned up a few times. Its target is not known. Amplification of TCR beta CDR3 regions was performed using RNA transcripts as template. The primer set for the first-round RT-PCR of the TCR CDR3 was HTBI. TCRdb re-analysed the multiplex PCR reads in MiXCR, keeping a single row per CDR3 protein. Of 450,000 to 650,000 distinct CDR3 sequences in the sample, approximately 14% were seen once. The data were obtained in a study of T cells in Graves' hyperthyroidism and ophthalmopathy. Study outcomes and limitations: Blood samples included most of the expanded thyroid clonotypes exceeding 0.001. A model built on 13 V-J features separated ophthalmopathy from stable hyperthyroidism.

With duration under 3 months, ophthalmopathy was active: Clinical Activity Score at least 3, NOSPECS at least 4. Researchers barred patients who had uncontrolled infection, other autoimmune disease, pregnancy or lactation. Sequencing was done on a sample of blood. The TCR comes from a young woman with Graves' ophthalmopathy.

CDR3: CSAKGAPADTQYF. CDR3 nucleotides: TGCAGTGCTAAAGGTGCACCTGCAGATACGCAGTATTTT. The chain combines TRBV20-1 with TRBJ2-3; D is unclear. Trimming removed 4 bases at V and 4 bases at J, with 12 bases between. The germline V gene has CDR1 DFQATT and CDR2 SNEGSKA (reference sequence). CDR3 length: 13 amino acids.